These 26 T cell receptor beta chains originate from one sample sequenced in a study of blood T cell repertoires in COVID-19. The repertoire was sequenced with immunoSEQ multiplex PCR; TCRdb's copy has only in-frame clones and lacks some. The sample has about 170,000 clones, approximately 86% seen once. Sequenced: peripheral blood. These receptors all come from a man in his 60s with COVID-19, enrolled during active disease.

This chain links TRBV7-9 with TRBJ1-3; D is uncertain. V lost 6 bases to trimming and J lost 1 base, with 7 bases between them. This CDR3 contains 13 residues. CDR1 and CDR2 from the germline V gene are SEHNR and FQNEAQ (reference sequence). CDR3 sequence: CASRLSSGNTIYF. CDR3 DNA sequence: TGTGCCAGCAGACTAAGTTCTGGAAACACCATATATTTT.

The rearrangement joins TRBV19 to TRBJ2-1; the D gene is possibly TRBD1 (6 bases). Germline assignment: CDR1 LNHDA and CDR2 SQIVND (reference sequence). Deletions cut 1 base from V and 8 bases from J, with 21 bases between. The CDR3 runs to 17 residues. This CDR3 is CASSIGPGGWGPDEQFF. CDR3 in DNA: TGTGCCAGTAGTATAGGCCCGGGCGGGTGGGGGCCAGATGAGCAGTTCTTC.

The chain couples TRBV10-3 to TRBJ2-7, with 7 bases aligning to TRBD2. Germline V lookup: CDR1 ENHRY, CDR2 SYGVKD. The CDR3 loop spans 15 amino acids. The V segment lost 10 bases and the J segment 1 base; nucleotides outside the gene matches: 13. CDR3: CASQREVGLSYEQYF. The DNA of the CDR3 is TGTGCCAGCCAGCGGGAAGTGGGGTTGTCCTACGAGCAGTACTTC.

The chain employs TRBV19 and TRBJ1-2; 10 bases map to TRBD1. This CDR3 region has 13 residues. J gave up 6 bases and V 8 bases, and 6 bases lay outside the gene matches. Looked up from germline, CDR1 is LNHDA and CDR2 is SQIVND (reference sequence). CDR3 DNA: TGTGCCAGTTATCCGGGACAGGGGAATGGCTACACCTTC. It encodes CASYPGQGNGYTF.

The chain employs TRBV5-8 and TRBJ2-3; the match to TRBD1 covers 8 bases. Germline V gene lookup returns CDR1 SGHTS and CDR2 YDEGEE. The CDR3 has 17 residues. Trimming took 4 bases from V and 3 from J; bases not matched to a gene: 13. CDR3 bases: TGTGCCAGCAGCCCCGTATCGGACAGGGTAGAAACAGATACGCAGTATTTT. Translating gives CASSPVSDRVETDTQYF.

This sequence joins TRBV20-1 and TRBJ1-1; no reliable D call. Trimming took off 3 bases at V and 6 bases at J, with 8 bases between the two ends. Germline CDR1 DFQATT, CDR2 SNEGSKA (reference sequence). This CDR3 comprises 11 residues. The CDR3 here is CSASEYPEAFF. The CDR3 region has the DNA TGCAGTGCTAGTGAGTATCCTGAAGCTTTCTTT.

The chain recombines TRBV6-2 or TRBV6-3 with TRBJ1-2; 9 bases map to TRBD1. The germline V gene has CDR1 MNHEY and CDR2 SVGEGT. V gave up 4 bases and J gave up 3 bases; unmatched junction bases: 3. The CDR3 contains 14 residues. CDR3 in amino acids: CASSWGQGDYGYTF. Written as DNA, the CDR3 is TGTGCCAGCAGTTGGGGACAGGGAGACTATGGCTACACCTTC.

The J gene is TRBJ2-5, the V gene TRBV19; D is uncertain. This CDR3 is 12 amino acids long. CDR1 and CDR2 from the germline V gene are LNHDA and SQIVND (reference sequence). The V end was cut by 4 bases, the J end by 2 bases, with 5 bases between. The chain's CDR3 is CASSKQQETQYF. CDR3 DNA: TGTGCCAGTAGTAAACAGCAAGAGACCCAGTACTTC.

Here the CDR3 DNA reads TGTGCCAGCTCTTTGCAGGGGGATCAGCCCCAGCATTTT. Protein: CASSLQGDQPQHF. This chain joins TRBV7-9 and TRBJ1-5, with 7 bases identical to TRBD1. This CDR3 is built from 13 residues. Germline assignment: CDR1 SEHNR and CDR2 FQNEAQ (reference sequence). The ends lost 8 bases at V and 5 bases at J; junction bases unmatched: 6.

As DNA, the CDR3 is TGTGCCTGGACCCCAGGGACAGTAGATCAGCCCCAGCATTTT. This translates into CAWTPGTVDQPQHF. This chain links TRBV30 with TRBJ1-5; 7 positions match TRBD1. The V gene end was trimmed by 4 bases and the J gene end by 5 bases; junction bases not matched to a gene: 8. Germline CDR1 and CDR2: GTSNPN and SVGIG (reference sequence). The CDR3 totals 14 residues.

This clone has more than one count but fewer than ten. V usage is TRBV30 and J usage is TRBJ2-5, with D possibly TRBD2 on 5 matching bases. Germline CDR1 is GTSNPN and CDR2 is SVGIG (reference sequence). The V and J ends lost 3 bases and 5 bases respectively, with 22 bases between them. The CDR3 extends over 16 amino acids. The CDR3 loop reads CAWREGRAAIVETQYF. Written as DNA, the CDR3 is TGTGCCTGGAGAGAGGGTAGGGCGGCGATTGTGGAGACCCAGTACTTC. Variable domain in full (rest from reference TRBV30 and TRBJ2-5): SQTIHQWPATLVQPVGSPLSLECTVEGTSNPNLYWYRQAAGRGLQLLFYSVGIGQISSEVPQNLSASRPQDRQFILSSKKLLLSDSGFYLCAWREGRAAIVETQYFGPGTRLLVL.

The V and J genes are TRBV7-3 and TRBJ1-1; tentative D call: TRBD1 (6 bases). The CDR3 runs 15 residues. V gave up 7 bases and J gave up 1 base, with 16 bases separating them. Looked up from germline, CDR1 is SGHTA and CDR2 is FQGTGA. The CDR3 nucleotides read TGTGCCAGCACCCTGACAGGCGACAAGAACACTGAAGCTTTCTTT. It is translated as CASTLTGDKNTEAFF.

The chain has TRBV6-2 or TRBV6-3 and TRBJ1-5; D not certain. CDR1 MNHEY and CDR2 SVGEGT come from the germline V gene. Trimming cost V 0 bases and J 1 base, with 7 bases left between them. CDR3 length: 15 amino acids. The CDR3 loop is CASSYSTRSNQPQHF. For the CDR3, the DNA is TGTGCCAGCAGTTACTCAACAAGAAGCAATCAGCCCCAGCATTTT.

The chain carries TRBV5-1 and TRBJ1-1; possibly TRBD1 for D (6 bases). Per the germline V gene, CDR1 is SGHRS and CDR2 is YFSETQ. V gave up 7 bases and J gave up 1 base, with 11 bases separating them. The CDR3 contains 13 residues. The CDR3 sequence is CASGATGNTEAFF. CDR3 sequence (DNA): TGCGCCAGCGGTGCGACAGGGAACACTGAAGCTTTCTTT.

The chain recombines TRBV28 with TRBJ2-5; 12 bases fit TRBD2. Per the germline V gene, CDR1 is MDHEN and CDR2 is SYDVKM. Trimming cost V 4 bases and J 5 bases; bases outside gene matches: 8. The CDR3 consists of 16 residues. CDR3 coding DNA: TGTGCCAGCAGTTCCAGGACTAGCGGGACTAGGGAGACCCAGTACTTC. This gives the protein CASSSRTSGTRETQYF.

The chain combines TRBV5-1 with TRBJ2-5; D possibly corresponds to TRBD2 (5 bases). This CDR3 comprises 14 residues. Trimming took off 1 base at V and 1 base at J, with 8 bases between the two ends. From germline, CDR1 is SGHRS and CDR2 YFSETQ. The CDR3 sequence is CASSLWRIQETQYF. In DNA form, the CDR3 reads TGCGCCAGCAGCTTGTGGAGGATCCAAGAGACCCAGTACTTC.

The J gene is TRBJ2-6, the V gene TRBV5-8, with 8 bases aligning to TRBD1. Germline loops: CDR1 SGHTS, CDR2 YDEGEE. This CDR3 has 17 amino acids. V was clipped by 4 bases and J by 2 bases; unmatched bases: 8. The chain's CDR3 is CASSLGQGVTGANVLTF. CDR3 in DNA: TGTGCCAGCAGCCTCGGACAGGGAGTGACTGGGGCCAACGTCCTGACTTTC.

V gene TRBV7-8 combines with J gene TRBJ2-3, with D maybe TRBD2 (5 bases). V lost 2 bases and J lost 2, with 11 bases in between. The CDR3 spans 15 residues. CDR1 is SGHVS and CDR2 is FQNEAQ in the germline V gene. The CDR3 is CASSLRESITDTQYF. In DNA form, the CDR3 reads TGTGCCAGCAGCTTACGGGAATCCATCACAGATACGCAGTATTTT.

This clone was seen once. The chain carries TRBV28 and TRBJ1-6; TRBD1 might be the D (5 bases). V lost 3 bases, J lost 10 bases, and 13 bases lay in between. Germline V lookup: CDR1 MDHEN, CDR2 SYDVKM. The CDR3 extends over 14 amino acids. Here the CDR3 reads CASSFTGVGSPLHF. For the CDR3, the DNA is TGTGCCAGCAGTTTTACGGGGGTAGGGTCACCCCTCCACTTT.

This rearrangement joins TRBV21-1 to TRBJ1-1. TRBV21-1 is tagged as a pseudogene. This CDR3 has 19 residues. DNA for the CDR3: TGTGCCAGCAGCCCCGGGCGGGGGGGGAGAACAAAAGGGGGCACTGAAGCTTTCTTT. This gives the protein CASSPGRGGRTKGGTEAFF.

This chain links TRBV11-3 with TRBJ1-2, with TRBD1 matching over 12 bases. The CDR3 has 15 residues. Germline values: CDR1 SGHNT, CDR2 YENEEA. After removal of 6 bases from V and 5 bases from J, the junction contained 7 bases not matched to a gene. DNA of the CDR3: TGTGCCAGCAGTTACCGGGACAGGGGGCGTTATGGCTACACCTTC. It translates to CASSYRDRGRYGYTF. Full variable domain (rest looked up from reference TRBV11-3 and TRBJ1-2): EAGVVQSPRYKIIEKKQPVAFWCNPISGHNTLYWYLQNLGQGPELLIRYENEEAVDDSQLPKDRFSAERLKGVDSTLKIQPAELGDSAVYLCASSYRDRGRYGYTFGSGTRLTVV.

This clone has only one observation. This chain uses TRBV24-1 with TRBJ1-1, with a weak D call TRBD1 (5 bases). Germline CDR1 and CDR2: KGHDR and SFDVKD. Trimming pared 9 bases from V and 0 bases from J, leaving 22 bases between. The CDR3 totals 17 residues. The CDR3 coding sequence is TGTGCCACCTTCGAGGGATCCAGGGAGGTGATGAACACTGAAGCTTTCTTT. Protein product: CATFEGSREVMNTEAFF.

In this sample, this clone turned up once. The chain uses TRBV28 and TRBJ1-2, with D tentatively TRBD1 (6 bases). This CDR3 is 15 amino acids long. V lost 5 bases, J lost 2 bases, and 15 bases lay in between. Germline loops: CDR1 MDHEN, CDR2 SYDVKM. CDR3: CASSPRLRGNYGYTF. CDR3 nucleotides: TGTGCCAGCAGTCCCCGCTTAAGGGGGAACTATGGCTACACCTTC.

The CDR3 sequence is CASSLRTSGSTDTQYF. The CDR3 DNA follows: TGTGCCAGCAGCTTAAGGACTAGCGGTAGCACAGATACGCAGTATTTT. The chain employs TRBV7-8 and TRBJ2-3; 10 bases fit TRBD2. The CDR3 loop spans 16 amino acids. Germline V gene sequence: CDR1 SGHVS, CDR2 FQNEAQ. With V trimmed by 2 bases and J by 0 bases, 2 bases remained unmatched.

This chain uses TRBV7-6 with TRBJ2-3; a weak D match, TRBD2 (5 bases). The CDR3 has 17 amino acids. V was cut by 6 bases and J by 3 bases, with 22 bases left in between. From germline, CDR1 is SGHVS and CDR2 FNYEAQ. The CDR3 here is CASSRMSGPPGTDTQYF. The CDR3 DNA follows: TGTGCCAGCAGTCGTATGTCGGGCCCTCCGGGAACAGATACGCAGTATTTT.

The chain couples TRBV5-1 to TRBJ2-1; D may be TRBD2 (6 bases). V gave up 0 bases and J gave up 4 bases, with 11 bases separating them. Germline loops: CDR1 SGHRS, CDR2 YFSETQ. The CDR3 sequence is 15 residues long. DNA of the CDR3: TGCGCCAGCAGCTTGGTGGCTAGCGCGTACAATGAGCAGTTCTTC. Translation: CASSLVASAYNEQFF. The entire variable domain, with the rest obtained from reference TRBV5-1 and TRBJ2-1, is as follows: KAGVTQTPRYLIKTRGQQVTLSCSPISGHRSVSWYQQTPGQGLQFLFEYFSETQRNKGNFPGRFSGRQFSNSRSEMNVSTLELGDSALYLCASSLVASAYNEQFFGPGTRLTVL.